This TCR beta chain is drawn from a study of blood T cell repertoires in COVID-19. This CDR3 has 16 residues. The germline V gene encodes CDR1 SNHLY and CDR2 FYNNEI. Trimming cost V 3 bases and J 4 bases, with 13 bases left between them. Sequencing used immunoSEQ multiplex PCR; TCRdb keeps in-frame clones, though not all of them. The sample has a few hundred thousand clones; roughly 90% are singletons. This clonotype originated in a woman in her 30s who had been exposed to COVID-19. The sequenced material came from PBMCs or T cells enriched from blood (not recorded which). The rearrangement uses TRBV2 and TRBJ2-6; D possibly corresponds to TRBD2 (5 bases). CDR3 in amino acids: CASSDRASTGANVLTF. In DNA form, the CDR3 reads TGTGCCAGCAGTGATAGGGCTAGCACGGGGGCCAACGTCCTGACTTTC.